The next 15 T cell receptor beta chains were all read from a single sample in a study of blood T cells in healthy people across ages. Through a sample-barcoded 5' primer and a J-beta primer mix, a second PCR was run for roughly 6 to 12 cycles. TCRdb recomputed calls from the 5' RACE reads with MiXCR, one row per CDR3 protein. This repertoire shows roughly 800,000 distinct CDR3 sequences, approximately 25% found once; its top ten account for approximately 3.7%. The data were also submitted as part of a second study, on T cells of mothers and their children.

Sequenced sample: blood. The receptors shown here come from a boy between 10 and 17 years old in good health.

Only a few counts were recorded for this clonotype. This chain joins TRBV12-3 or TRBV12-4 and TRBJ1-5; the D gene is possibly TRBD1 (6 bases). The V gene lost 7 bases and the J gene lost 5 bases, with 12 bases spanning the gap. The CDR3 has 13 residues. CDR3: CASKGGGDQPQHF. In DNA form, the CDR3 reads TGTGCCAGCAAGGGGGGGGGGGATCAGCCCCAGCATTTT.

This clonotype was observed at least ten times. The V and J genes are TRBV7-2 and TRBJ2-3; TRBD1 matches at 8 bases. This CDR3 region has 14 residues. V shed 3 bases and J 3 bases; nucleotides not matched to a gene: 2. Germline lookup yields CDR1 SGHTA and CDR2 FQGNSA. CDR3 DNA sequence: TGTGCCAGCAGCTTCGACAGGGGAACAGATACGCAGTATTTT. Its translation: CASSFDRGTDTQYF.

The CDR3, as DNA: TGTGCCACCACTCACGGGGGATACAATGAGCAGTTCTTC. Translating it yields CATTHGGYNEQFF. This chain uses TRBV15 with TRBJ2-1, with D possibly being TRBD2 (6 bases). The V gene lost 7 bases and the J gene lost 4 bases, with 11 bases spanning the gap. This CDR3 is 13 amino acids long. Germline CDR1 is LNHNV and CDR2 is YYDKDF (reference sequence).

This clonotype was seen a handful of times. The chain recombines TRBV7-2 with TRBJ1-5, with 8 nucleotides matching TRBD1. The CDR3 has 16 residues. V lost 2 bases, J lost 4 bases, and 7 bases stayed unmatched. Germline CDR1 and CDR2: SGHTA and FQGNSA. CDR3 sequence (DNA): TGTGCCAGCAGCTTACAGGGGGCGGTGGGGAATCAGCCCCAGCATTTT. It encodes CASSLQGAVGNQPQHF. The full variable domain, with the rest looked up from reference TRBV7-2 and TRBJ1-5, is GAGVSQSPSNKVTEKGKDVELRCDPISGHTALYWYRQSLGQGLEFLIYFQGNSAPDKSGLPSDRFSAERTGGSVSTLTIQRTQQEDSAVYLCASSLQGAVGNQPQHFGDGTRLSIL.

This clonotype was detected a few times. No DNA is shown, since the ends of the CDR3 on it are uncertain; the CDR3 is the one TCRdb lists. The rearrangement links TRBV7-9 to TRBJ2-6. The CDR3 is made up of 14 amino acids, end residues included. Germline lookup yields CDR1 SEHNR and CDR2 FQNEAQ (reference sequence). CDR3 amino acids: CASIVGTGANVLTF.

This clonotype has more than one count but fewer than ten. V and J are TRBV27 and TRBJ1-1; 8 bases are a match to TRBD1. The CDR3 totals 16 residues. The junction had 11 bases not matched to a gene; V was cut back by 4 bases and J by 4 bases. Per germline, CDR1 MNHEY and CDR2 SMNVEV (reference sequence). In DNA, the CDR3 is TGTGCCAGCAGTTCCTACAGGGGGGGTGAGGGCACTGAAGCTTTCTTT. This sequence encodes CASSSYRGGEGTEAFF.

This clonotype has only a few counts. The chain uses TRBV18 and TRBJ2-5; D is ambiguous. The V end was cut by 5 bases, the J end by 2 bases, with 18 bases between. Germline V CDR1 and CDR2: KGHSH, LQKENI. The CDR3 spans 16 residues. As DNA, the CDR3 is TGTGCCAGCTCAAAGCAGGCCGGACGGCTACAAGAGACCCAGTACTTC. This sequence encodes CASSKQAGRLQETQYF.

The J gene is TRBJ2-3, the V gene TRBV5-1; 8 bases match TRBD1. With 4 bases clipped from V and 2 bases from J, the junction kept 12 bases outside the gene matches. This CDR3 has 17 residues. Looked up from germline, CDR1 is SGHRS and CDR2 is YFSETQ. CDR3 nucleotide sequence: TGCGCCAGCAGCCACCCTCCGACAGGGGCCGACACAGATACGCAGTATTTT. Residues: CASSHPPTGADTDTQYF. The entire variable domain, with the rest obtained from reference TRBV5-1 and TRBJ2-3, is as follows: KAGVTQTPRYLIKTRGQQVTLSCSPISGHRSVSWYQQTPGQGLQFLFEYFSETQRNKGNFPGRFSGRQFSNSRSEMNVSTLELGDSALYLCASSHPPTGADTDTQYFGPGTRLTVL.

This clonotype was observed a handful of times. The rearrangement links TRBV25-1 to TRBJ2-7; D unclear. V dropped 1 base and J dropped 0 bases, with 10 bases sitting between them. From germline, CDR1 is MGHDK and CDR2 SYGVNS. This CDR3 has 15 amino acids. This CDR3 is CASSESRPISYEQYF. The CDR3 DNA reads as TGTGCCAGCAGTGAATCCAGGCCCATCTCCTACGAGCAGTACTTC.

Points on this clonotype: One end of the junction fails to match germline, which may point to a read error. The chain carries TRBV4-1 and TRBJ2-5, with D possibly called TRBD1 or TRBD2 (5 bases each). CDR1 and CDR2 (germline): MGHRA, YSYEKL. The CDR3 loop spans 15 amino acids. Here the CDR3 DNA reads TGCGCCAGCAGCCCCGGTGGGGGAATCCAAGAGACCCAGCACTTC. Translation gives CASSPGGGIQETQHF.

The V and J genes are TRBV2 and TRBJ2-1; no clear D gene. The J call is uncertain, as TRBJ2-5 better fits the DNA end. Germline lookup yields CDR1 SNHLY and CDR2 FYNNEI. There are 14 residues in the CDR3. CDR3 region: CASYTRTGQETQYF. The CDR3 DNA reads TGTGCCAGCTATACTCGGACGGGTCAAGAGACCCAGTACTTC.

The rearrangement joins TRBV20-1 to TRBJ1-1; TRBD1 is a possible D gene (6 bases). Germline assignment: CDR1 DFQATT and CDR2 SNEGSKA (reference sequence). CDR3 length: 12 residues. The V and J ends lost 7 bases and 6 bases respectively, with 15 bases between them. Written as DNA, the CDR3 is TGCAGTGTCTTGACAGGCGGTGCTGAAGCTTTCTTT. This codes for CSVLTGGAEAFF.

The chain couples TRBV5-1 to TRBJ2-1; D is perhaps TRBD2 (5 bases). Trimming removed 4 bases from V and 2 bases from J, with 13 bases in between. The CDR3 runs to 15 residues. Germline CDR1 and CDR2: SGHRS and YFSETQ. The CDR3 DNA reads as TGCGCCAGCAGCCCCGACCCGAGGGCCTACAATGAGCAGTTCTTC. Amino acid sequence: CASSPDPRAYNEQFF.

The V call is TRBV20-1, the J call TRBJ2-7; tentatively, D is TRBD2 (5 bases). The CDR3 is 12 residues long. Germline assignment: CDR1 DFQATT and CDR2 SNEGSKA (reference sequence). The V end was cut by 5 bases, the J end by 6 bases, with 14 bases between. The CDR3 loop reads CSAGGLGLEQYF. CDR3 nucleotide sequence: TGCAGTGCTGGAGGACTGGGTCTCGAGCAGTACTTC.

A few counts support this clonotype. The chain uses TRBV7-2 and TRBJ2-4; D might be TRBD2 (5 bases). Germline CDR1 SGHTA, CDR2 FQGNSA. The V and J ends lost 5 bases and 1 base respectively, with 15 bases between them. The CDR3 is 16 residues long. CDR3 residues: CASSRRGRAAKNIQYF. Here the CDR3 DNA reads TGTGCCAGCAGCCGACGGGGAAGGGCCGCCAAAAACATTCAGTACTTC.